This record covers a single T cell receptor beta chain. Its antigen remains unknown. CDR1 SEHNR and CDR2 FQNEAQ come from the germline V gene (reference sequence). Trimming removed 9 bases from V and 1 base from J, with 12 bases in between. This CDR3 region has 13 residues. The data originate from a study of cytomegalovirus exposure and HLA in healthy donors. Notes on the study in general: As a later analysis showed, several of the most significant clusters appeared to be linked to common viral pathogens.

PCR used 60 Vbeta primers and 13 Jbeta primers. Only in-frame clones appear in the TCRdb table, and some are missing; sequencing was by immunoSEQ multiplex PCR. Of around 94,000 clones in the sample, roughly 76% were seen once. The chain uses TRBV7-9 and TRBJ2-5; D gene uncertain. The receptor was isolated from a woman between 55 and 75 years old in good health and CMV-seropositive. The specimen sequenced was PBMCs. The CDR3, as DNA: TGTGCCAGTCGCAGGTCAGCCCAAGAGACCCAGTACTTC. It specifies CASRRSAQETQYF.